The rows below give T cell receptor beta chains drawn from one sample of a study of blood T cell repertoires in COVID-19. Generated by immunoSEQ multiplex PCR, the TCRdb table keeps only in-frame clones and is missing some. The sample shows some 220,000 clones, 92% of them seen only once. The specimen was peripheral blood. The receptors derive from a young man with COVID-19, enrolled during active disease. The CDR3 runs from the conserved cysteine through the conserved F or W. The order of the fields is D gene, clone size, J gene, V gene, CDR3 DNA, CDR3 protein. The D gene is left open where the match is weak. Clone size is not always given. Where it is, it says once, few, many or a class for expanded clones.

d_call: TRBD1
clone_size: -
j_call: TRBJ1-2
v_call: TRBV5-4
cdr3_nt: TGTGCCAGCAGCTCACCCGGGACAGGGGATGGCTACACCTTC
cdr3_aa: CASSSPGTGDGYTF

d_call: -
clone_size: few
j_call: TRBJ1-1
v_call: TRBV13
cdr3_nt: TGTGCCAGCAGCTACCAGGGAAGGGGCACTGAAGCTTTCTTT
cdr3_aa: CASSYQGRGTEAFF

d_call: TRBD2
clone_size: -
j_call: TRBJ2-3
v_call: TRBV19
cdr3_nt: TGTGCCAGCATAGCGGGGGGGCCTGGAGATACGCAGTATTTT
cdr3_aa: CASIAGGPGDTQYF

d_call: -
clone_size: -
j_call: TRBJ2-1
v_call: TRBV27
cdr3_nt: TGTGCCAGCAGTTTGAGAACTAGTCTGCCCAATGAGCAGTTCTTC
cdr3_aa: CASSLRTSLPNEQFF

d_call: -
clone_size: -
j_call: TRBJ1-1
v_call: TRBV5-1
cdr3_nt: TGCGCCAGCAGCTTGGCCGGGCAGGGAGGAACTGAAGCTTTCTTT
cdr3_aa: CASSLAGQGGTEAFF

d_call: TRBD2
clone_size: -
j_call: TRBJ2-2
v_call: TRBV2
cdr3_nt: TGTGCCAGCGGGGGACTAGCGGGGGTGAACACCGGGGAGCTGTTTTTT
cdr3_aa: CASGGLAGVNTGELFF

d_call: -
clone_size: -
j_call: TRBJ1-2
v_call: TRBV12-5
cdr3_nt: TGTGCTAGTGGTTTGCCACCCGCGATTAACTATGGCTACACCTTC
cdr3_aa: CASGLPPAINYGYTF

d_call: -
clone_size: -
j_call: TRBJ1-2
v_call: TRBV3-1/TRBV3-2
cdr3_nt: TGTGCCAGCAGCCACGGACAGCCGATTAACTATGGCTACACCTTC
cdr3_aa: CASSHGQPINYGYTF

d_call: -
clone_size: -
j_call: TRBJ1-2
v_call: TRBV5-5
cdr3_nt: TGTGCCAGCAGCTTGGAGCGGGGGAACTATGGCTACACCTTC
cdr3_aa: CASSLERGNYGYTF

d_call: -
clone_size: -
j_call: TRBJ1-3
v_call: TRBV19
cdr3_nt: TGTGCCAGTAACCGGGTGGTCTCAGAACCTGGAAACACCATATATTTT
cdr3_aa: CASNRVVSEPGNTIYF

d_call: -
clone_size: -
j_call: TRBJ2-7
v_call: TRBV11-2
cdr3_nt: TGTGCCAGCAGGTTAACAGGGCCGATCTCCTACGAGCAGTACTTC
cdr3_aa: CASRLTGPISYEQYF

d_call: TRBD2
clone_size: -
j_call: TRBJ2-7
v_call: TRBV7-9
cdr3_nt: TGTGCCAGCAGCTCAGAGGCTAGCGGGGGGGCCTACGAGCAGTACTTC
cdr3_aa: CASSSEASGGAYEQYF

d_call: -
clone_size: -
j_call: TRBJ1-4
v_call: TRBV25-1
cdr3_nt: TGTGCCAGCAGTCTTACCTTAATTGGCCAGTATAATGAAAAACTGTTTTTT
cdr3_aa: CASSLTLIGQYNEKLFF

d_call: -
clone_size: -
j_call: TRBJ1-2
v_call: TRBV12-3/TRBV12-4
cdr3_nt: TGTGCCAGCAGTGACAGTAACTATGGCTACACCTTC
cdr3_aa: CASSDSNYGYTF

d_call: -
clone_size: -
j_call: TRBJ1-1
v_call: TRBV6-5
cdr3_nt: TGTGCCAGCAGTTACGACAGGTACAACACTGAAGCTTTCTTT
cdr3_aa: CASSYDRYNTEAFF

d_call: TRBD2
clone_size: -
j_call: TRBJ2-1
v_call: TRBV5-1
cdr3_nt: TGCGCCAGCAGCTTGGTCGGGGACTATTCATACAATGAGCAGTTCTTC
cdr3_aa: CASSLVGDYSYNEQFF

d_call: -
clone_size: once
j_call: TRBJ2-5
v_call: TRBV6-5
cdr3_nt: -
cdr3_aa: CASSSSGHGETQYF

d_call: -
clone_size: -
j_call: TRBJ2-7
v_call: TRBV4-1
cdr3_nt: TGCGCCAGCAGCCAAGTCCCTCCGCCGGGACACTTGACCTACGAGCAGTACTTC
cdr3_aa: CASSQVPPPGHLTYEQYF

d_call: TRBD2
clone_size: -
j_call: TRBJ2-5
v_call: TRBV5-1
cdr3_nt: TGCGCCAGCAGCGGCGGGACTAGTCTCCAAGAGACCCAGTACTTC
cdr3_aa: CASSGGTSLQETQYF

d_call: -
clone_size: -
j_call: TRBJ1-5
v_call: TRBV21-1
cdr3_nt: TGTGCCAGCAGCAAAGAAGATAGGGCGGAGGGGAATCAGCCCCAGCATTTT
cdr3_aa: CASSKEDRAEGNQPQHF

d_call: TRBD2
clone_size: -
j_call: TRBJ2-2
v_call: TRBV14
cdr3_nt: TGTGCCAGCAGCGCCCGCGGGGGTGCACTCACCGGGGAGCTGTTTTTT
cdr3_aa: CASSARGGALTGELFF

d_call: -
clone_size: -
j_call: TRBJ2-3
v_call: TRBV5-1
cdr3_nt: TGCGCCAGCAGCCATACTAGAGGTGGCACAGATACGCAGTATTTT
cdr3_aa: CASSHTRGGTDTQYF

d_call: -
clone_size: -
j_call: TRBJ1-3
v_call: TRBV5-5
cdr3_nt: TGTGCCAGCAGCTTGGTAGGGGCGGGGAACACCATATATTTT
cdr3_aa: CASSLVGAGNTIYF

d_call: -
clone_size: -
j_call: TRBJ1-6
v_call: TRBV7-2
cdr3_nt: TGTGCCAGCAGACCGAGACAGGATGCTAATTCACCCCTCCACTTT
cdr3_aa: CASRPRQDANSPLHF

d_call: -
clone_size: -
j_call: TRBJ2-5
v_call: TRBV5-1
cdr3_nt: TGCGCCAGCAGGATTGGGCCTTCAGAGACCCAGTACTTC
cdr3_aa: CASRIGPSETQYF

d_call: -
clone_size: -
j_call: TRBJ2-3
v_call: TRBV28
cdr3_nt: TGTGCCATTACAGGGGGGGTAGGGTCAGATACGCAGTATTTT
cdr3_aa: CAITGGVGSDTQYF

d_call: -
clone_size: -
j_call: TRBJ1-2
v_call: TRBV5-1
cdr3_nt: TGCGCCAGCAGCTTGGCCCGGCAGGGAAGTGGCTACACCTTC
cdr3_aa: CASSLARQGSGYTF

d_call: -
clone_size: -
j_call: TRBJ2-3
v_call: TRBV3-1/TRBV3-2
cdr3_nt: TGTGCCAGCGGACAAGGTCGAGATACGCAGTATTTT
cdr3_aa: CASGQGRDTQYF

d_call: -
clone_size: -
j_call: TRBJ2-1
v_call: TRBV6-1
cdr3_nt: TGTGCCAGCAGTGAACAATCCACAGGCTACAATGAGCAGTTCTTC
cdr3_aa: CASSEQSTGYNEQFF

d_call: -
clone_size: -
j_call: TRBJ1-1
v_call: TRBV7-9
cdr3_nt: TGTGCCAGCAGCTACGGGGGGCGCATGAACACTGAAGCTTTCTTT
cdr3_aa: CASSYGGRMNTEAFF

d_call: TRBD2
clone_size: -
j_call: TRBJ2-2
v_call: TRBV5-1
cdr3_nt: TGCGCCAGCAGTGGCGGGGGACTAGCGGGGAGCACCGGGGAGCTGTTTTTT
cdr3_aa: CASSGGGLAGSTGELFF

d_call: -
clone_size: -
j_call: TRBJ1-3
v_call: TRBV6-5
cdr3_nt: TGTGCCAGCAGTTACCGGGGGAGCTCTGGAAACACCATATATTTT
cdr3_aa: CASSYRGSSGNTIYF

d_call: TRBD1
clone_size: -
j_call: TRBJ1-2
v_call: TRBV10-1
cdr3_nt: TGCGCCAGCAGTGAGGGGGGACAGCCTGATTATGGCTACACCTTC
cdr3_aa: CASSEGGQPDYGYTF

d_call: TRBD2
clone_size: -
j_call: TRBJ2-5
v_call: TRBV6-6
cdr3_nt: TGTGCCAGCAGTGCCCCTGAGCGGGGGGGAGGGGAGACCCAGTACTTC
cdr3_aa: CASSAPERGGGETQYF

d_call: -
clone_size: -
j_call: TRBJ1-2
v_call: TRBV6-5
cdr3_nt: TGTGCCAGCAGCCTACATGGAGCTGGCTACACCTTC
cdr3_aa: CASSLHGAGYTF

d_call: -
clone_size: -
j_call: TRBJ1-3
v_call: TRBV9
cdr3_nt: TGTGCCAGCAGCGCCGGACAGACAACTTTGAACACCATATATTTT
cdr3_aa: CASSAGQTTLNTIYF

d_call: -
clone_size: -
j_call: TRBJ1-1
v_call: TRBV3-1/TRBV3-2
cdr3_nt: TGTGCCAGCAGCTTCACTGCAACTGAAGCTTTCTTT
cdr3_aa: CASSFTATEAFF

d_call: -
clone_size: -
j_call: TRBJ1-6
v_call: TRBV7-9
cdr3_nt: TGTGCCAGCAGCCCAGGGGCGGGGGCCCTCCACTCACCCCTCCACTTT
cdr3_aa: CASSPGAGALHSPLHF

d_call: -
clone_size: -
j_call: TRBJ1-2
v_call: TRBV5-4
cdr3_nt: TGTGCCAGCAGCTTGAACAGTAAGGATGGCTACACCTTC
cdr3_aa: CASSLNSKDGYTF

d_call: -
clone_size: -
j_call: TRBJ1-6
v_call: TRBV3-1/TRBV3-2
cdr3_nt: TGTGCCAGCAGCCAAGTAGGGGATTCACCCCTCCACTTT
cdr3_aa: CASSQVGDSPLHF

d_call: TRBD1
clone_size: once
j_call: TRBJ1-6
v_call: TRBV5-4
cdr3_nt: TGTGCCAGCAGCTTGGGGGACAGGGGATATAATTCACCCCTCCACTTT
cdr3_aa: CASSLGDRGYNSPLHF

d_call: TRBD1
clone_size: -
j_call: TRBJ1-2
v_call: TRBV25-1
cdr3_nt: TGTGCCAGCAGGGGACAGACCTATGGCTACACCTTC
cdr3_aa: CASRGQTYGYTF

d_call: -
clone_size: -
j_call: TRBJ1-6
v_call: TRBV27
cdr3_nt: TGTGCCAGCAGTTTAGGGGTTAGGACAGCCTATTCACCCCTCCACTTT
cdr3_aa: CASSLGVRTAYSPLHF

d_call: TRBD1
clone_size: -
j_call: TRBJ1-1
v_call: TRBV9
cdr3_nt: TGTGCCAGCAGCGGAGCCCCTGGGACAGCTGAAGCTTTCTTT
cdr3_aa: CASSGAPGTAEAFF

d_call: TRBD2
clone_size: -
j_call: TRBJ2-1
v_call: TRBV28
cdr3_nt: TGTGCCAGCAGTTCACTAGCGGGGATGGAAGGGCTTGAGCAGTTCTTC
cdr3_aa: CASSSLAGMEGLEQFF

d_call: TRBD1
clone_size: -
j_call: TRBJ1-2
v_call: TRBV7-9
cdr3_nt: TGTGCCAGCAGCTCGACAGGGAGGTTAGGCTACACCTTC
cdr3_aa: CASSSTGRLGYTF

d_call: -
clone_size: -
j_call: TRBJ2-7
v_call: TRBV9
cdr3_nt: TGTGCCAGCAGCGTAAACTCGTGGGGGGACGAGCAGTACTTC
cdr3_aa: CASSVNSWGDEQYF

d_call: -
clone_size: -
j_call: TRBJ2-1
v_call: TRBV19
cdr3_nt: TGTGCCAGTAGTATTAATGGTCAGTCCTACAATGAGCAGTTCTTC
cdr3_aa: CASSINGQSYNEQFF

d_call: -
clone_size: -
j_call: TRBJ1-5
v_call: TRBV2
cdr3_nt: TGTGCCAGCAGTGAAGCAACGAGGAATCAGCCCCAGCATTTT
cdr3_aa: CASSEATRNQPQHF

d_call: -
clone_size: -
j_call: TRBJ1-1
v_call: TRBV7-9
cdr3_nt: TGTGCCAGCAGCTTGTCTACTGAAGCTTTCTTT
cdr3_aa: CASSLSTEAFF

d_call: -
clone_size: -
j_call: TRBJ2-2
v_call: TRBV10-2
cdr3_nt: TGCGCCAGCACGGCGGGGGCAGCGCAAGGGGAGCTGTTTTTT
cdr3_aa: CASTAGAAQGELFF

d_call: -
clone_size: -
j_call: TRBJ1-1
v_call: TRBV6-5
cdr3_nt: TGTGCCAGCAGTATCTTAGAAACGAACACTGAAGCTTTCTTT
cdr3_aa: CASSILETNTEAFF

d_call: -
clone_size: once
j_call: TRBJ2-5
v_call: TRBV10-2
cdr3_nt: TGCGCCAGCAGTGCGGACAGTCAAGAGACCCAGTACTTC
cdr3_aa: CASSADSQETQYF

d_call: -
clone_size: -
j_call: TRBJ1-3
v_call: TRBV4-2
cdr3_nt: TGTGCCAGCAGCCATATTGGGGGGACGGGTGGAAACACCATATATTTT
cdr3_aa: CASSHIGGTGGNTIYF

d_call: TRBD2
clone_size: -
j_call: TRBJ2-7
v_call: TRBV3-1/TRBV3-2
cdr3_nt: TGTGCCAGCAGCCAAGGCCTAGCGGGGGCCTACGAGCAGTACTTC
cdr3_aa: CASSQGLAGAYEQYF

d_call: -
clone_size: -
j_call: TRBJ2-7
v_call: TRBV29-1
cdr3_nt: TGCAGCGTTATCAGGGAAAGCTCCTACGAGCAGTACTTC
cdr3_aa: CSVIRESSYEQYF